This T cell receptor (delta chain) was obtained from a study of gamma delta lymphoproliferative disorders and STAT genes. Genomic DNA from isolated PBMCs served as the sequencing template. With regard to this clone: This sequence is one base from a far larger clone and is likely a read error. Other DNA sequences from this sample encode an identical CDR3 as well.

TCRdb re-called the multiplex PCR reads with CATT. The sample lists several hundred delta-chain clones; approximately 1.5% were seen once. The V gene's germline CDR1 is TVYSNPD and CDR2 GDNSRS (reference sequence). This CDR3 spans 19 amino acids. The receptor was derived from a human donor in good health. Sequenced: blood. The genes are TRDV3 and TRDJ1, with 7 bases lining up with TRDD3. The CDR3 DNA reads TGTGCCTTTCAGGTTGTTGGGACTGGGGATCAGGAGTACACCGATAAGCTCATCTTT. Its protein product is CAFQVVGTGDQEYTDKLIF.